One and the same sample provided the 17 T cell receptor beta chains below, sequenced in a study of shared clonotypes between healthy human individuals. CD45RO-negative CD8 cells positively selected for CCR7 made up the naive population, which excluded terminally differentiated effector memory CD45RA+ cells. Assay used: immunoSEQ multiplex PCR; TCRdb lists only in-frame clones, some missing. The sample holds over 2,000,000 clones, roughly 93% seen once. Material for sequencing was naive CD8+ T cells from PBMCs. The receptors derive from a man aged 18 to 30 in good health. Some clones in this sample may be carry-over from other donors' samples.

The V and J genes are TRBV27 and TRBJ2-1, with 10 nucleotides matching TRBD2. The CDR3 extends over 16 amino acids. The germline gives CDR1 MNHEY, CDR2 SMNVEV (reference sequence). V gave up 8 bases and J gave up 1 base; unmatched junction bases: 8. CDR3 coding DNA: TGTGCCAGCCTCACTAAAGCGGGAGGGTCCTACAATGAGCAGTTCTTC. This translates into CASLTKAGGSYNEQFF.

The chain joins TRBV5-1 to TRBJ2-3, with D possibly TRBD2 on 6 matching bases. The V end was cut by 3 bases, the J end by 2 bases, with 25 bases between. CDR1 and CDR2 from the germline V gene are SGHRS and YFSETQ. The CDR3 has 19 amino acids. The CDR3 nucleotides are TGCGCCAGCAGCTACACAACCCCTTCAACCGGGACTTTCACAGATACGCAGTATTTT. It yields the protein CASSYTTPSTGTFTDTQYF.

CDR3 sequence (DNA): TGTGCCAGCAGTTTACAGGACCTGGGGGACACCGGGGAGCTGTTTTTT. It codes for CASSLQDLGDTGELFF. This sequence joins TRBV28 and TRBJ2-2; D is possibly TRBD1 or TRBD2 (5 bases each). Trimming stripped 2 bases from V and 3 bases from J, with 13 bases between. The CDR3 spans 16 residues. From germline, CDR1 is MDHEN and CDR2 SYDVKM.

J is TRBJ2-7 and V is TRBV6-5; TRBD2 matches at 7 bases. CDR3 length equals 14 residues. CDR1 is MNHEY, CDR2 SVGAGI, per germline. The trim removed 5 bases at V and 7 bases at J, leaving 11 bases unmatched. The CDR3 region is CASSPAGPGEEQYF. CDR3 sequence (DNA): TGTGCCAGCAGTCCAGCGGGGCCCGGGGAAGAGCAGTACTTC.

The chain couples TRBV27 to TRBJ1-1, with D maybe TRBD1 (5 bases). Germline-derived CDR1 and CDR2 are MNHEY and SMNVEV (reference sequence). The CDR3 runs to 13 residues. The ends were cut back, 7 bases at V and 3 bases at J, with 12 bases in the middle. The CDR3 reads CASTPQGYTEAFF. Written as DNA, the CDR3 is TGTGCCAGCACCCCTCAGGGTTACACTGAAGCTTTCTTT.

Comment on this clone: The same CDR3 arises from other DNA sequences in this sample as well. The genes are TRBV5-6 and TRBJ2-1; 10 nucleotides match TRBD1. Per germline, CDR1 SGHDT and CDR2 YYEEEE. Trimming removed 3 bases from V and 2 bases from J; junction bases left unmatched: 2. The CDR3 sequence is 15 residues long. The CDR3 DNA reads as TGTGCCAGCAGCTCCGGGACAGGGGCCTACAATGAGCAGTTCTTC. Amino acid sequence: CASSSGTGAYNEQFF.

The chain has TRBV2 and TRBJ2-1; TRBD2 matches at 12 bases. Trimming cost V 6 bases and J 5 bases; bases outside gene matches: 8. CDR3 length: 16 residues. Germline loops: CDR1 SNHLY, CDR2 FYNNEI. CDR3 amino acids: CASRNSRLAGDNEQFF. The CDR3 nucleotides read TGTGCCAGCAGGAATTCGCGACTAGCGGGAGACAATGAGCAGTTCTTC.

The chain uses TRBV6-1 and TRBJ2-1; 11 bases match TRBD2. CDR1 and CDR2 (germline): MNHNS, SASEGT. There are 18 residues in the CDR3. V dropped 4 bases and J dropped 9; count of bases not matched to a gene: 17. CDR3 sequence (DNA): TGTGCCAGCAGTGCCAGTTTAAGGGCACTAGCGGGAGCCCGTGAGCAGTTCTTC. Protein sequence: CASSASLRALAGAREQFF.

The CDR3 spells CASSGAGDPTGELFF. In DNA, the CDR3 is TGTGCCAGCAGCGGCGCGGGGGATCCCACCGGGGAGCTGTTTTTT. The J gene is TRBJ2-2, the V gene TRBV9, with 7 positions matching TRBD2. V shed 3 bases, J shed 4 bases, and the junction held 6 bases outside the gene matches. The germline CDR1 and CDR2 sequences are SGDLS and YYNGEE. The CDR3 totals 15 residues.

This chain uses TRBV19 with TRBJ2-2; 8 nucleotides line up with TRBD2. The length of the CDR3 is 16 residues. Germline lookup yields CDR1 LNHDA and CDR2 SQIVND (reference sequence). The V segment lost 5 bases and the J segment 7 bases; nucleotides outside the gene matches: 12. CDR3: CASSEGLGVYGGELFF. As DNA, the CDR3 is TGTGCCAGTAGTGAGGGACTAGGCGTGTATGGCGGGGAGCTGTTTTTT.

The rearrangement joins TRBV5-4 to TRBJ2-7; D gene ambiguous. There are 14 residues in the CDR3. Trimming left V 0 bases short and J 0 bases short, with 7 bases between. Germline V gives CDR1 SGHNT, CDR2 YYREEE (reference sequence). CDR3 region: CASSLGADSYEQYF. The CDR3 DNA sequence: TGTGCCAGCAGCTTGGGGGCTGACTCCTACGAGCAGTACTTC.

V usage is TRBV18 and J usage is TRBJ2-7; the D gene is possibly TRBD2 (6 bases). This CDR3 comprises 14 residues. Germline V gene sequence: CDR1 KGHSH, CDR2 LQKENI. Trimming took 0 bases from V and 7 from J, leaving 13 bases between them. CDR3 nucleotides: TGTGCCAGCTCACCACCGACGGGAGTGGGGGAGCAGTACTTC. Its protein is CASSPPTGVGEQYF.

The chain has TRBV29-1 and TRBJ2-7; unclear D gene. The CDR3 covers 14 residues. The V gene's germline CDR1 is SQVTM and CDR2 ANQGSEA. With 4 bases removed from V and 2 bases from J, the gap between germline ends came to 15 bases. CDR3 sequence: CSVGLRTLTYEQYF. The CDR3 DNA reads as TGCAGCGTTGGGTTAAGGACCCTCACCTACGAGCAGTACTTC.

This chain uses TRBV7-9 with TRBJ2-7; 10 bases are a match to TRBD2. Trimming took 5 bases from V and 2 from J; bases not matched to a gene: 9. The CDR3 has 16 amino acids. Germline CDR1 and CDR2: SEHNR and FQNEAQ (reference sequence). The CDR3 loop is CASSPPSGSDTYEQYF. The CDR3 nucleotides read TGTGCCAGCAGCCCGCCTAGCGGGAGTGACACCTACGAGCAGTACTTC.

V gene TRBV28 combines with J gene TRBJ2-7; D is undetermined. V gave up 2 bases and J gave up 1 base, with 9 bases separating them. This CDR3 contains 14 residues. Germline V gene sequence: CDR1 MDHEN, CDR2 SYDVKM. The CDR3: CASSLAWGSYEQYF. The CDR3 coding sequence is TGTGCCAGCAGTTTAGCATGGGGATCCTACGAGCAGTACTTC.

The chain joins TRBV25-1 to TRBJ1-5, with TRBD1 matching over 7 bases. CDR1 MGHDK and CDR2 SYGVNS come from the germline V gene. This CDR3 is built from 16 residues. V dropped 4 bases and J dropped 4; count of bases not matched to a gene: 10. The CDR3 nucleotides are TGTGCCAGCAGTGCCCCGGCCAGGGGGGAAAATCAGCCCCAGCATTTT. Translating it yields CASSAPARGENQPQHF. Together with reference TRBV25-1 and TRBJ1-5, the CDR3 gives the full variable domain: EADIYQTPRYLVIGTGKKITLECSQTMGHDKMYWYQQDPGMELHLIHYSYGVNSTEKGDLSSESTVSRIRTEHFPLTLESARPSHTSQYLCASSAPARGENQPQHFGDGTRLSIL.

The rearrangement uses TRBV9 and TRBJ1-1, with D perhaps matching TRBD1 (6 bases). The CDR3 runs to 18 residues. V was clipped by 3 bases and J by 0 bases, with 21 bases between them. CDR1 is SGDLS, CDR2 YYNGEE, per germline. The CDR3 nucleotides are TGTGCCAGCAGCGCCCACGGACAGCTTCCCTATATGAACACTGAAGCTTTCTTT. Protein product: CASSAHGQLPYMNTEAFF.